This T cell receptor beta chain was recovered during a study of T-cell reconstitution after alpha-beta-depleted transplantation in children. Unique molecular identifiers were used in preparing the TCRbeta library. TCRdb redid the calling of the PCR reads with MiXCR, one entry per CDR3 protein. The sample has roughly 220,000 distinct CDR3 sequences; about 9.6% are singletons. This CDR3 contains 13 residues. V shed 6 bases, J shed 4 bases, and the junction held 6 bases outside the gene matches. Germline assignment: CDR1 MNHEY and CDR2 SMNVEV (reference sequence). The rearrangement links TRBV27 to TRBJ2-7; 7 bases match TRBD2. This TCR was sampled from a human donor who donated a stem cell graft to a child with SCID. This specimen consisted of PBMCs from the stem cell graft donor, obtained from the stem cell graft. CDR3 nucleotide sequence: TGTGCCAGCAGGCGACCCGGGGGGTACGAGCAGTACTTC. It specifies CASRRPGGYEQYF.